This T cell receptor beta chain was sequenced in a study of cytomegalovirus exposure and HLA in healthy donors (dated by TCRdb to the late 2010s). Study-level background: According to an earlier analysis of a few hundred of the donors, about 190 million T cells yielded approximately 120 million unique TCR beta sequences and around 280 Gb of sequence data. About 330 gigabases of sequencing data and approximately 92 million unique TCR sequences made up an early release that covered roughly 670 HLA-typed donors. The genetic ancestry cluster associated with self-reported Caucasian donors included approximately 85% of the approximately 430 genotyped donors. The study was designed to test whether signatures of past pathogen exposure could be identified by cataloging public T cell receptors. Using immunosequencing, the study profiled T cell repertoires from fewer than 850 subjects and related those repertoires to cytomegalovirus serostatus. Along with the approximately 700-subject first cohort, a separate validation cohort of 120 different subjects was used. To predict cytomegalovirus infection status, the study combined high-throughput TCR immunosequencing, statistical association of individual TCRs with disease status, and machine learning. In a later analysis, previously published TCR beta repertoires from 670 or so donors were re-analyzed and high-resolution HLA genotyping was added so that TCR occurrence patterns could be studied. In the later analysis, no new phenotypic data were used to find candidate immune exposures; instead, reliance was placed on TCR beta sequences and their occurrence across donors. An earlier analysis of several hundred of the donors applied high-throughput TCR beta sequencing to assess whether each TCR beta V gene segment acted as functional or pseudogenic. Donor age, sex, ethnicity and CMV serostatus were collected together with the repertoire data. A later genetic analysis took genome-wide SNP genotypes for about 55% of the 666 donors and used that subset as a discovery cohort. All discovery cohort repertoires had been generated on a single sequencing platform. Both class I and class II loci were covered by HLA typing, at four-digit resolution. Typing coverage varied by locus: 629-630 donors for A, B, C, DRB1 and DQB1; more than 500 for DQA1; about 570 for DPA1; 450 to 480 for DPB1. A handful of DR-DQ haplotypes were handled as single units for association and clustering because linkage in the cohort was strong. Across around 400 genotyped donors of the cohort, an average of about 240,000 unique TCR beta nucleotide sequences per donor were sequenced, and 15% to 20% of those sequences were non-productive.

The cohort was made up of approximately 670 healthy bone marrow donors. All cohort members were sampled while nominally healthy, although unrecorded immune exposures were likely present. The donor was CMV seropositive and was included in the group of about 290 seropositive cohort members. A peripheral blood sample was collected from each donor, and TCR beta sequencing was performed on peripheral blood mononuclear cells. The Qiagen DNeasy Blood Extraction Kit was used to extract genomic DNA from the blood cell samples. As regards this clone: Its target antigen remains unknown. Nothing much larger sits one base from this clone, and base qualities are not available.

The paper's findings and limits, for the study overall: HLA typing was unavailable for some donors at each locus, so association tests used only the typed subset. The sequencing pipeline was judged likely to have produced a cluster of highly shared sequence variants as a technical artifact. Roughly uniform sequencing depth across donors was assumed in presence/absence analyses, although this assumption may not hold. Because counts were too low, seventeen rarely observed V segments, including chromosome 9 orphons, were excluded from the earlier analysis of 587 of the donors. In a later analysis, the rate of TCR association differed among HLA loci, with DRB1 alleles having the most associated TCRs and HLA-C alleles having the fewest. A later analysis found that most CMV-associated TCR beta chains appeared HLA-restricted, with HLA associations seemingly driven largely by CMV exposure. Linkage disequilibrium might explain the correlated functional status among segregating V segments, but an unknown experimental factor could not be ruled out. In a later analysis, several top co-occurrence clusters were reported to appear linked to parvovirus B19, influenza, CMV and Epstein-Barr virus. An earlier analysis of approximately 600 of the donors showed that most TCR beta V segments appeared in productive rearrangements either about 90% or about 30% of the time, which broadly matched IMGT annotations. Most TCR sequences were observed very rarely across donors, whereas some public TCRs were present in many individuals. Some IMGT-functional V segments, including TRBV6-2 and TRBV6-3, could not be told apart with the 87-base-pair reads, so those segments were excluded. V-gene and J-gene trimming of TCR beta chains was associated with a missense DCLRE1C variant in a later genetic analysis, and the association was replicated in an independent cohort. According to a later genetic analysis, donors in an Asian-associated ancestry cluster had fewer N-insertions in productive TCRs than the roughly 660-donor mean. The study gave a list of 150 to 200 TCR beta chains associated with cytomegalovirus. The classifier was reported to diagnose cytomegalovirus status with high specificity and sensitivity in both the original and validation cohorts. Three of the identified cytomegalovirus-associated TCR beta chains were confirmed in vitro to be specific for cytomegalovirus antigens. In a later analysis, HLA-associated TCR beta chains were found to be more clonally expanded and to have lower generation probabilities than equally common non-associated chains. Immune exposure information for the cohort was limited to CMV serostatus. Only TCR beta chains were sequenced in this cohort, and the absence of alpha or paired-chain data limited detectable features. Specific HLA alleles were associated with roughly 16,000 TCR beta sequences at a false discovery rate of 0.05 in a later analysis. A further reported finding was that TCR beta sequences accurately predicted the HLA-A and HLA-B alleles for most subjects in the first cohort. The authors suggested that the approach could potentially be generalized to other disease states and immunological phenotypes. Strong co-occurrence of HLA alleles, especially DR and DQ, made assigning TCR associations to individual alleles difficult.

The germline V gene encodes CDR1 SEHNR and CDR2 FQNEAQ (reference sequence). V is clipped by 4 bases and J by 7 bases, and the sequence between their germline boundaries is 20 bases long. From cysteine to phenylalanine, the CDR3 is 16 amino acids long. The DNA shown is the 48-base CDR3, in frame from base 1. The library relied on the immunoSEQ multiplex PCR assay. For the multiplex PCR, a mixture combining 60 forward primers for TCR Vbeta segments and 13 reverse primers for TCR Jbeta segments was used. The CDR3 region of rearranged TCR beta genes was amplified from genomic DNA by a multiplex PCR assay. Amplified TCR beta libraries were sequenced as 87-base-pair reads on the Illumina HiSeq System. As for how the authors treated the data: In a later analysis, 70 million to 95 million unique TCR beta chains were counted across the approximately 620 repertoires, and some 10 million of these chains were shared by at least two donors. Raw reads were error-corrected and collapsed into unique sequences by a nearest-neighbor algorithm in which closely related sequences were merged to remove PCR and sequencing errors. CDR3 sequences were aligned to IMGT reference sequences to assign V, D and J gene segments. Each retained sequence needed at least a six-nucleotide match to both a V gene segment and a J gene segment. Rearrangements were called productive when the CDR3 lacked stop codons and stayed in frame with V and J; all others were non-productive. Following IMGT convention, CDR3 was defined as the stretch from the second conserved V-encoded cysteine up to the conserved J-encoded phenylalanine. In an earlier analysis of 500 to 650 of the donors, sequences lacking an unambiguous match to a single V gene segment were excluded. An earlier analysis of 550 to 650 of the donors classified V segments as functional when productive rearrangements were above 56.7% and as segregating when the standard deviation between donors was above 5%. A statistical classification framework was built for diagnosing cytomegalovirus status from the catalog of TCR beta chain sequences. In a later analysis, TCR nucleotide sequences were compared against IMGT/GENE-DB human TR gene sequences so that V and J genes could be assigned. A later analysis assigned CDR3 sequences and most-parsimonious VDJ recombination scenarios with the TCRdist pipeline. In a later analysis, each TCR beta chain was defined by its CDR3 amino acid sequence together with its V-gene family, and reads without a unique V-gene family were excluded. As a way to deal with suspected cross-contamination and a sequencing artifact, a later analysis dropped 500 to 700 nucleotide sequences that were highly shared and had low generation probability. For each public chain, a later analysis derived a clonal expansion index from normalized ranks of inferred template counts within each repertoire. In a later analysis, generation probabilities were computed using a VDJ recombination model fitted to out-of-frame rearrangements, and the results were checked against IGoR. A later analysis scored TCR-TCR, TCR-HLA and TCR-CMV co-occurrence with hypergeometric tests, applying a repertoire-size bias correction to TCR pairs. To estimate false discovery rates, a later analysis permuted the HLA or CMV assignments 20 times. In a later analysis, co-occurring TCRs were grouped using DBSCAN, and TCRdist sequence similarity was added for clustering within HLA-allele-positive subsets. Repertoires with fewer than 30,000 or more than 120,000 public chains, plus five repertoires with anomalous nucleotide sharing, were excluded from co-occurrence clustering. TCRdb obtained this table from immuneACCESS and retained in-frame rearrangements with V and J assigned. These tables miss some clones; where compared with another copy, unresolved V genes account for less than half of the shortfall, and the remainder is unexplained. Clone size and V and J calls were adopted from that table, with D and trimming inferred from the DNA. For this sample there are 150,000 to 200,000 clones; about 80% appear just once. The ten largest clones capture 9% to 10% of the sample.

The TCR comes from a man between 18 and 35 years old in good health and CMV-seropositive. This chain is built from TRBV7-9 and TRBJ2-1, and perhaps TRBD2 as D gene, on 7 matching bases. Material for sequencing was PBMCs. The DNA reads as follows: TGTGCCAGCAGCTCTAACCGGGGGGCGTTGATTAATGAGCAGTTCTTC. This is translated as CASSSNRGALINEQFF.